This TCR beta chain was found in a study of shared clonotypes between healthy human individuals. Whole-study context: Each donor had three CD4 naive, three CD4 memory, two CD8 naive and one CD8 memory plate.

Measured with immunoSEQ multiplex PCR; TCRdb has only the in-frame clones, and not every one. The data contain some 2.1 million clones, over 85% of them singletons. The V and J ends lost 0 bases and 3 bases respectively, with 7 bases between them. The CDR3 is made up of 13 amino acids. Germline V lookup: CDR1 SGDLS, CDR2 YYNGEE. As concerns this clone: Its antigen remains unidentified. Other nucleotide sequences in the sample specify the same CDR3.

CD45RO-negative cells were positively selected for CCR7, leaving out terminally differentiated effector memory CD45RA+ cells. Findings and caveats of the study: The authors sampled blood alone, and tissue repertoires likely differ.

This TCR was sampled from a man aged 18 to 35 in good health. V usage is TRBV9 and J usage is TRBJ2-7; D call uncertain. The sample was naive CD8+ T cells sorted from blood. The DNA for the CDR3 is TGTGCCAGCAGCGTAGGTATTGGCTACGAGCAGTACTTC. Its translation: CASSVGIGYEQYF. The variable domain in full, with the rest retrieved from reference TRBV9 and TRBJ2-7, is DSGVTQTPKHLITATGQRVTLRCSPRSGDLSVYWYQQSLDQGLQFLIQYYNGEERAKGNILERFSAQQFPDLHSELNLSSLELGDSALYFCASSVGIGYEQYFGPGTRLTVT.